This TCR beta chain appears in the sequencing data of a study of early T cells in non-severe SARS-CoV-2 infection. Study background: Investigators sequenced bulk RNA drawn from unsorted whole blood, and chains remained unpaired.

V was pared by 5 bases and J by 7 bases, with 14 bases between. The germline gives CDR1 DFQATT, CDR2 SNEGSKA (reference sequence). The CDR3 has 12 amino acids. Findings and caveats of the study: Anti-spike CD8 responses were favored in VDJdb matching, and private and CD4 specificities were missed.

Unique molecular identifiers were attached to individual cDNA molecules. TCRdb passed the 5' RACE reads through MiXCR, listing each CDR3 protein once. The sample shows 70,000 to 85,000 distinct CDR3 sequences, 5% of them seen only once. By frequency in the sample, this clonotype is medium-sized. The antigen is not known. The sample here was whole blood, taken at baseline. V is TRBV20-1 and J is TRBJ2-5; no reliable D call. The origin of this receptor is an adult who was a healthcare worker with PCR-confirmed SARS-CoV-2 infection or an uninfected control (not recorded which). The CDR3 sequence: CSALRGLGTQYF. In DNA, the CDR3 is TGCAGTGCTCTGCGCGGCCTTGGGACCCAGTACTTC.